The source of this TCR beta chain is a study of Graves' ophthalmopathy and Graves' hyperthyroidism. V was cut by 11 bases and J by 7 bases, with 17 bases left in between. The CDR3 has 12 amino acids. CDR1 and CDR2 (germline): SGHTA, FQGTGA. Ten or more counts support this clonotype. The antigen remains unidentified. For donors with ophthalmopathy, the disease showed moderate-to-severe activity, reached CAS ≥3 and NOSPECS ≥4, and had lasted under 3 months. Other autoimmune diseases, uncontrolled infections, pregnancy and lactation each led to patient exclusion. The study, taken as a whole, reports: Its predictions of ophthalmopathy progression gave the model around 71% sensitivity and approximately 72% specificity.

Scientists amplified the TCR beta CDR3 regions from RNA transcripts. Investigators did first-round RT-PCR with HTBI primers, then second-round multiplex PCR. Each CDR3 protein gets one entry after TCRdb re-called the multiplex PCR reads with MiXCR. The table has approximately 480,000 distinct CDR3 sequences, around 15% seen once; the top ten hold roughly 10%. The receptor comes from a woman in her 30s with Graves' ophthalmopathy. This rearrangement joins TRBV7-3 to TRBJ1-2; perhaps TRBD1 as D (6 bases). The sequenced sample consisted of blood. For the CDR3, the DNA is TGTGCCTCGGGAGGGGGGCGCGTTGGCTACACCTTC. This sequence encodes CASGGGRVGYTF.